Below are 20 T cell receptor beta chains sequenced from a single sample in a study of shared clonotypes between healthy human individuals (dated by TCRdb to 2020 to 2021). Library construction relied on the immunoSEQ multiplex PCR assay. In its TCRdb copy, this immuneACCESS table keeps in-frame sequences only and misses some clones. Where compared with another copy, unresolved V genes explain less than half of these, and the others have no known cause. Across this sample there are about 980,000 clones, with approximately 80% seen only once. Around 1.4% of the sample is held by the ten biggest clonotypes. Sequenced sample: memory CD4+ T cells sorted from blood. The cell subset or site label here, explained by the study, means: CD45RA-negative fraction. The receptors shown here come from a man younger than 30 in good health.

This sequence joins TRBV5-4 and TRBJ2-3; 9 positions agree with TRBD2. The germline V gene has CDR1 SGHNT and CDR2 YYREEE (reference sequence). The CDR3 is 19 residues long. Trimming took 4 bases from V and 2 from J; bases not matched to a gene: 17. The CDR3: CASSLAKGAGGPFTDTQYF. CDR3 sequence (DNA): TGTGCCAGCAGCCTCGCGAAGGGAGCGGGGGGACCTTTCACAGATACGCAGTATTTT. The variable domain in full, with the rest retrieved from reference TRBV5-4 and TRBJ2-3, is ETGVTQSPTHLIKTRGQQVTLRCSSQSGHNTVSWYQQALGQGPQFIFQYYREEENGRGNFPPRFSGLQFPNYSSELNVNALELDDSALYLCASSLAKGAGGPFTDTQYFGPGTRLTVL.

This chain's CDR3 is CASSLTLATSPPYF. The CDR3 coding sequence is TGTGCCAGCAGCCTTACCCTAGCGACATCTCCGCCGTACTTC. This chain connects TRBV6-1 to TRBJ2-7; the D gene is possibly TRBD2 (6 bases). V lost 6 bases and J 12 bases, leaving 24 bases between the germline ends. CDR3 size: 14 residues. Germline-derived CDR1 and CDR2 are MNHNS and SASEGT.

The chain employs TRBV15 and TRBJ2-1, with D perhaps matching TRBD1 or TRBD2 (5 bases each). Germline lookup yields CDR1 LNHNV and CDR2 YYDKDF (reference sequence). V lost 5 bases and J 5 bases, leaving 22 bases between the germline ends. The CDR3 sequence is 17 residues long. CDR3 residues: CATSPSLDVRGHNEQFF. The CDR3 bases are TGTGCCACCAGCCCCTCCCTTGATGTTCGGGGCCACAATGAGCAGTTCTTC.

This clone was seen at least ten times. The rearrangement uses TRBV2 and TRBJ2-1; tentatively, D is TRBD2 (5 bases). CDR3 length: 13 residues. Germline-derived CDR1 and CDR2 are SNHLY and FYNNEI. V lost 6 bases to trimming and J lost 8 bases, with 14 bases between them. The CDR3 loop reads CASSELEGYEQFF. The CDR3 nucleotides are TGTGCCAGCAGCGAACTTGAGGGCTATGAGCAGTTCTTC.

The V gene is TRBV9, the J gene TRBJ2-7; D remains ambiguous. CDR1 is SGDLS and CDR2 is YYNGEE in the germline V gene. V shed 6 bases and J shed 0 bases, with 7 bases lying between them. The CDR3 totals 12 residues. In nucleotides, the CDR3 is TGTGCCAGCATCGGCGGCTCCTACGAGCAGTACTTC. This translates into CASIGGSYEQYF.

V usage is TRBV4-1 and J usage is TRBJ2-5; 7 nucleotides match TRBD1. V lost 1 base, J lost 4 bases, and 9 bases stayed unmatched. The CDR3 sequence is 16 residues long. Looked up from germline, CDR1 is MGHRA and CDR2 is YSYEKL. The CDR3 reads CASSQGAQGFSETQYF. The CDR3 nucleotides read TGCGCCAGCAGCCAAGGAGCACAGGGGTTCTCAGAGACCCAGTACTTC.

The rearrangement joins TRBV9 to TRBJ2-3, with 10 bases identical to TRBD2. Germline lookup yields CDR1 SGDLS and CDR2 YYNGEE. The CDR3 length is 16 residues. V dropped 4 bases and J dropped 3; count of bases not matched to a gene: 8. The CDR3 loop is CASSPLASGRTDTQYF. CDR3 bases: TGTGCCAGCAGCCCGTTAGCTAGCGGGAGAACAGATACGCAGTATTTT.

This chain connects TRBV15 to TRBJ2-7; 8 bases agree with TRBD1. CDR3 length equals 15 residues. Germline CDR1 LNHNV, CDR2 YYDKDF (reference sequence). V dropped 4 bases and J dropped 6; count of bases not matched to a gene: 11. For the CDR3, the DNA is TGTGCCACCAGCAACAGGGGGGCTAGCTTGGCCGAGCAGTACTTC. Its translation is CATSNRGASLAEQYF.

This clone was detected once. The J gene is TRBJ2-7, the V gene TRBV7-8; 9 positions match TRBD2. The germline V gene encodes CDR1 SGHVS and CDR2 FQNEAQ. The CDR3 has 14 amino acids. V trimming: 1 base; J trimming: 6 bases; junction bases outside the gene matches: 4. The CDR3 loop reads CASSLDPGLAEQYF. The CDR3 DNA is TGTGCCAGCAGCTTAGACCCGGGACTAGCCGAGCAGTACTTC.

V is TRBV2 and J is TRBJ1-2, with a weak D call TRBD1 (5 bases). The V end lost 6 bases, the J end lost 2 bases, and 10 bases lay between the germline ends. Per the germline V gene, CDR1 is SNHLY and CDR2 is FYNNEI. This CDR3 contains 13 residues. CDR3 sequence: CASRQQVNYGYTF. The CDR3 DNA is TGTGCCAGCAGGCAACAGGTGAACTATGGCTACACCTTC.

This rearrangement joins TRBV2 to TRBJ2-2, with TRBD2 identical over 8 bases. In germline, CDR1 is SNHLY, CDR2 FYNNEI. The CDR3 totals 15 residues. Unmatched junction bases numbered 11, after V lost 7 bases and J lost 7 bases. The CDR3 DNA is TGTGCCAGCAAAGTGGAGACTAGCGCGGTCGGGGAGCTGTTTTTT. Its protein product is CASKVETSAVGELFF.

V usage is TRBV6-4 and J usage is TRBJ2-1, with 9 bases fitting TRBD2. Per the germline V gene, CDR1 is MRHNA and CDR2 is SNTAGT. V shed 0 bases and J 8 bases; nucleotides not matched to a gene: 14. This CDR3 has 18 residues. The CDR3 loop reads CASSDSLSAGGPRDEQFF. The DNA of the CDR3 is TGTGCCAGCAGTGACTCGTTGTCCGCGGGGGGGCCTCGCGATGAGCAGTTCTTC.

This clone appeared a few times. The chain couples TRBV7-9 to TRBJ1-1; D gene unclear. CDR1 SEHNR and CDR2 FQNEAQ come from the germline V gene (reference sequence). V was pared by 1 base and J by 7 bases, with 7 bases between. The CDR3 covers 12 residues. The CDR3 loop is CASSLGALEAFF. CDR3 sequence (DNA): TGTGCCAGCAGCTTAGGGGCTCTTGAAGCTTTCTTT.

Concerning this clone: Other DNA sequences in this sample translate to the same CDR3. This chain links TRBV28 with TRBJ1-4; perhaps TRBD1 as D (5 bases). The CDR3 length is 13 residues. Trimming stripped 6 bases from V and 5 bases from J, with 10 bases between. CDR1 is MDHEN, CDR2 SYDVKM, per germline. The DNA of the CDR3 is TGTGCCAGCAGGGGGGGAGGGAATGAAAAACTGTTTTTT. Protein product: CASRGGGNEKLFF. Full variable domain (missing parts from reference TRBV28 and TRBJ1-4): DVKVTQSSRYLVKRTGEKVFLECVQDMDHENMFWYRQDPGLGLRLIYFSYDVKMKEKGDIPEGYSVSREKKERFSLILESASTNQTSMYLCASRGGGNEKLFFGSGTQLSVL.

The J gene is TRBJ2-7, the V gene TRBV6-1; tentative D call: TRBD2 (6 bases). Germline V gene lookup returns CDR1 MNHNS and CDR2 SASEGT. The CDR3 covers 15 residues. V shed 4 bases and J shed 0 bases, with 13 bases lying between them. The CDR3 spells CASSGPGLTSYEQYF. In DNA, the CDR3 is TGTGCCAGCAGTGGGCCGGGACTCACCTCCTACGAGCAGTACTTC.

This chain joins TRBV10-3 and TRBJ1-4, with unresolved D. The germline V gene encodes CDR1 ENHRY and CDR2 SYGVKD. This CDR3 comprises 15 residues. Trimming left V 0 bases short and J 7 bases short, with 12 bases between. The CDR3 bases are TGTGCCATCAGTGAGTCAGGGTTTCAAGCTGAAAAACTGTTTTTT. This translates into CAISESGFQAEKLFF.

The chain couples TRBV27 to TRBJ1-1; D not certain. The germline CDR1 and CDR2 sequences are MNHEY and SMNVEV (reference sequence). V dropped 7 bases and J dropped 5 bases, with 8 bases sitting between them. This CDR3 contains 11 residues. The chain's CDR3 is CASKGNTEAFF. The CDR3 DNA reads TGTGCCAGCAAAGGGAATACTGAAGCTTTCTTT.

Here the CDR3 DNA reads TGTGCCAGCTTTGAGACTTACAATGAGCAGTTCTTC. Translation: CASFETYNEQFF. The rearrangement uses TRBV6-5 and TRBJ2-1; D unresolved. There are 12 residues in the CDR3. V lost 8 bases and J lost 4, with 9 bases in between. The germline V gene encodes CDR1 MNHEY and CDR2 SVGAGI.

The chain uses TRBV29-1 and TRBJ1-4; D is unresolved. This CDR3 is built from 12 residues. Trimming took 2 bases from V and 7 from J, leaving 8 bases between them. Germline V lookup: CDR1 SQVTM, CDR2 ANQGSEA. This CDR3 is CSVERPGEKLFF. CDR3 nucleotides: TGCAGCGTTGAAAGACCAGGTGAAAAACTGTTTTTT.

The V call is TRBV10-3, the J call TRBJ2-7; 9 nucleotides line up with TRBD1. Trimming took 2 bases from V and 2 from J; bases not matched to a gene: 7. The CDR3 sequence is 16 residues long. The V gene's germline CDR1 is ENHRY and CDR2 SYGVKD. The DNA for the CDR3 is TGTGCCATCAGTGAGACGGACAGGGGAACACCCTACGAGCAGTACTTC. Residues: CAISETDRGTPYEQYF.